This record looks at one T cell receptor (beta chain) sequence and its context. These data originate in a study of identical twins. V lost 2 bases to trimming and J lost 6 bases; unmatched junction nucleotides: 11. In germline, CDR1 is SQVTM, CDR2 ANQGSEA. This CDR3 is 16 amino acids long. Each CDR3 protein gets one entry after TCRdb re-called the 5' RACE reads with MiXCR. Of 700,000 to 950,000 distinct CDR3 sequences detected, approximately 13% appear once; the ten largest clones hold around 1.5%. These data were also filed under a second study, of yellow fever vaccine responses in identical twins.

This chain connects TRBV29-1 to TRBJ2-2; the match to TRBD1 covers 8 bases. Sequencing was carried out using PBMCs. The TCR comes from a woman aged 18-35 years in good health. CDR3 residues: CSVETSPRGPPGELFF. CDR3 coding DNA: TGCAGCGTTGAAACTTCCCCCAGGGGGCCCCCCGGGGAGCTGTTTTTT.